The T cell receptor (beta chain) under discussion was sequenced for a study of cytotoxic CD8 clonotypes in ibrutinib-treated CLL. Background on the study: In all, under twelve patients were relapsed/refractory, some 14 were treatment-naive and around 17 were IGHV unmutated. The sample average was about 260,000 productive templates and tens of thousands of productive rearrangements.

With 0 bases removed from V and 0 bases from J, the gap between germline ends came to 7 bases. The CDR3 is 14 residues long. The germline V gene encodes CDR1 SGDLS and CDR2 YYNGEE. Assay used: immunoSEQ multiplex PCR; TCRdb lists only in-frame clones, some missing. Of 250,000 to 350,000 clones listed, 70% to 80% are singletons. About this clone: This sample includes further DNA sequences coding for the same CDR3.

The sequence came from a human donor with chronic lymphocytic leukemia. The chain employs TRBV9 and TRBJ2-7; no clear D gene. The sequencing here drew on PBMCs, taken at disease progression, from a patient treated with ibrutinib. The CDR3 region has the DNA TGTGCCAGCAGCGTAGGTCAGGCCTCCTACGAGCAGTACTTC. Translating it yields CASSVGQASYEQYF.